Given below is one T cell receptor beta chain in context. These data are taken from a study of neurological immune-mediated disorders. This CDR3 has 15 residues. V lost 7 bases, J lost 4 bases, and 15 bases lay in between. Looked up from germline, CDR1 is SGHRS and CDR2 is YFSETQ. The sample's time point: longitudinal time-point 3. TCRdb reprocessed the 5' RACE reads with MiXCR, giving one entry per CDR3 protein. The sample records around 100,000 distinct CDR3 sequences, more than 10% being singletons. This chain connects TRBV5-1 to TRBJ2-6; D could derive from TRBD1 or TRBD2 (6 bases each). The sample taken for sequencing was PBMCs. The receptor's source is a female donor with HTLV-1-associated myelopathy (HAM/TSP). In nucleotides, the CDR3 is TGCGCCAGCTTTCCGGGGGCGACAGGGGCCAACGTCCTGACTTTC. This translates into CASFPGATGANVLTF.